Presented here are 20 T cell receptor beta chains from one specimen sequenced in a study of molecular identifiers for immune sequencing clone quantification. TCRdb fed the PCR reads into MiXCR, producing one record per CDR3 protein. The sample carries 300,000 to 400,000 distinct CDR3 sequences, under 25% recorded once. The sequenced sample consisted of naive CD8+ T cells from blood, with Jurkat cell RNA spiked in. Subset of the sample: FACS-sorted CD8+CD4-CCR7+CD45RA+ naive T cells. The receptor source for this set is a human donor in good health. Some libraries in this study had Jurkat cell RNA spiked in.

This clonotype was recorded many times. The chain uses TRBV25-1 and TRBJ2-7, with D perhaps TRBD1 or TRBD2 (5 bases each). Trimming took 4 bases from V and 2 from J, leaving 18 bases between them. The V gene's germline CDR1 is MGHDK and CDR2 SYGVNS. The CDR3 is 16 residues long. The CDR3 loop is CASSARGTPITYEQYF. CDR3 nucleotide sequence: TGTGCCAGCAGTGCCCGTGGGACGCCCATTACCTACGAGCAGTACTTC.

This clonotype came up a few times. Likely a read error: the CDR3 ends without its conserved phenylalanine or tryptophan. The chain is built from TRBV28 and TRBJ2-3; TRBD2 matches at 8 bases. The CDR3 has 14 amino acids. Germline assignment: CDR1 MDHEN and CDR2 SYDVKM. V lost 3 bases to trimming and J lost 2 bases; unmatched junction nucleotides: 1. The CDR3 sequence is CASSFSGATDTQYS. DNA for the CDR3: TGTGCCAGCAGTTTTAGCGGGGCCACAGATACGCAGTATTCT.

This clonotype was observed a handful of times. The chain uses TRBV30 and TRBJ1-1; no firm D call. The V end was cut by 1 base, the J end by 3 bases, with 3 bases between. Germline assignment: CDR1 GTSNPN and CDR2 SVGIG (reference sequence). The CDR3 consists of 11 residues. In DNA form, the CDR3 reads TGTGCCTGGAGTGAGTACACTGAAGCTTTCTTT. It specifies CAWSEYTEAFF.

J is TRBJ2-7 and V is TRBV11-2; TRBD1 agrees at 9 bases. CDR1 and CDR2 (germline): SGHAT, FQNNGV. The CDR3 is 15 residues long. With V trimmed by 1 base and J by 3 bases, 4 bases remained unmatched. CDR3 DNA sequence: TGTGCCAGCAGCTTAGCCGGGACAGGGTTCTACGAGCAGTACTTC. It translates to CASSLAGTGFYEQYF.

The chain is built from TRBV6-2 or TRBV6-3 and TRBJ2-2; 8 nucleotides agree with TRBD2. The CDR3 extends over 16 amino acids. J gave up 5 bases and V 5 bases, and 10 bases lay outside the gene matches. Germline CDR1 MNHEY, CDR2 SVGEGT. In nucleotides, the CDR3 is TGTGCCAGCAGTGGGGGACTAGTAGGAGATACCGGGGAGCTGTTTTTT. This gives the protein CASSGGLVGDTGELFF.

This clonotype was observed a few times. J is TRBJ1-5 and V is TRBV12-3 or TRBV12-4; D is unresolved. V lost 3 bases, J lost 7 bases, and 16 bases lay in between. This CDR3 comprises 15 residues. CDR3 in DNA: TGTGCCAGCAGTTTTTGGCCCCCAATGGGGCAGCCCCAGCATTTT. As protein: CASSFWPPMGQPQHF.

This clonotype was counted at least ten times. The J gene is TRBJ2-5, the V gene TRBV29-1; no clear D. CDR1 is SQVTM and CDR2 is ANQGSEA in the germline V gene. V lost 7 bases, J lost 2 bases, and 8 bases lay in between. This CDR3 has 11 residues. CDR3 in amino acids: CSGWWQETQYF. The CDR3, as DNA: TGCAGCGGGTGGTGGCAAGAGACCCAGTACTTC.

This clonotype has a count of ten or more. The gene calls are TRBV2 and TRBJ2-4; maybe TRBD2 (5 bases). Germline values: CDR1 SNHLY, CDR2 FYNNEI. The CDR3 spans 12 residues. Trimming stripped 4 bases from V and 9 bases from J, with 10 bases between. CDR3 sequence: CASSGRRGIQYF. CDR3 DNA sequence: TGTGCCAGCAGTGGTCGCCGGGGCATTCAGTACTTC.

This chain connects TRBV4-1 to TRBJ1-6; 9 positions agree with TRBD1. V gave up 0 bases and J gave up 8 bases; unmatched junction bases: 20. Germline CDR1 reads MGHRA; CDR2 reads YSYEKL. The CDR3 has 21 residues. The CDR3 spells CASSQDPWTGESPDVHSPLHF. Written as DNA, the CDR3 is TGCGCCAGCAGCCAAGATCCTTGGACAGGGGAGTCCCCGGACGTTCATTCACCCCTCCACTTT.

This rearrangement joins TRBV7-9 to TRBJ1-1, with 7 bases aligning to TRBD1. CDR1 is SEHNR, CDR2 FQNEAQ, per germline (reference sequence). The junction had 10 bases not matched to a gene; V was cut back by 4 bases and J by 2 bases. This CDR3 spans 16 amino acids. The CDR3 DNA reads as TGTGCCAGCAGCTCCGCCACATACAGGGGTAACACTGAAGCTTTCTTT. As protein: CASSSATYRGNTEAFF.

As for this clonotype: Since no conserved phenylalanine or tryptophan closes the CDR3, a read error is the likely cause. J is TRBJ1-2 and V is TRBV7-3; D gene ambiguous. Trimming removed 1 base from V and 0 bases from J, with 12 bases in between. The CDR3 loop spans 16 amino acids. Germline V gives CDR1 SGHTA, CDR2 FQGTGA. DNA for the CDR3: TGTGCCAGCAGCTTAATGCGGCTAATTCCTAACTATGGCTACACCCTC. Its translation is CASSLMRLIPNYGYTL.

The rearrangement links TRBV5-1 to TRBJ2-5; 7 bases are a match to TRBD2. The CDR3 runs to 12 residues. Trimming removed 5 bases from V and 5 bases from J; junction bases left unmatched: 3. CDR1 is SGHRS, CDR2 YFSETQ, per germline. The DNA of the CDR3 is TGCGCCAGCAGGCTGGGGGGGGAGACCCAGTACTTC. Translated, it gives CASRLGGETQYF.

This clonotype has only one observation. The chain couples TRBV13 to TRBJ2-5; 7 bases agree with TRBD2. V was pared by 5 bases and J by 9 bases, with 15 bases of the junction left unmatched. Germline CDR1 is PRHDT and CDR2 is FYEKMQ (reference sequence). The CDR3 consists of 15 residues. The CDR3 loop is CASSPSLARLEPQYF. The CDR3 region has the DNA TGTGCCAGCAGCCCGTCACTAGCGCGCCTGGAGCCCCAGTACTTC.

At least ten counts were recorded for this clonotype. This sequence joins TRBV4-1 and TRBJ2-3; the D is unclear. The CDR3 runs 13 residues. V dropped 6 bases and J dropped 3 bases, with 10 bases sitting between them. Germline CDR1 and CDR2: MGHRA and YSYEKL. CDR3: CASRAGRTDTQYF. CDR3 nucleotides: TGCGCCAGCAGGGCAGGCCGGACAGATACGCAGTATTTT.

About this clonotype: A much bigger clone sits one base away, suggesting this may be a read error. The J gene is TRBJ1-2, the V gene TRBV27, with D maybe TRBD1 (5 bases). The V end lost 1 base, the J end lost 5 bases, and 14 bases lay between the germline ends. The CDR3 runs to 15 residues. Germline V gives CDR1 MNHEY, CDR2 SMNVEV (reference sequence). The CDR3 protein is CASSLLGRGVYGYTF. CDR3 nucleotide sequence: TGTGCCAGCAGTTTATTGGGACGGGGGGTTTATGGCTACACCTTC.

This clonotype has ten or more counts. CDR3 loop: CASSLAQGIYEQYF. CDR3 DNA sequence: TGCGCCAGCAGCTTGGCACAGGGAATCTACGAGCAGTACTTC. The rearrangement joins TRBV5-1 to TRBJ2-7; the D gene is possibly TRBD1 (6 bases). Germline CDR1 and CDR2: SGHRS and YFSETQ. This CDR3 spans 14 amino acids. V was shortened by 0 bases and J by 3 bases, with 10 bases between the two germline ends.

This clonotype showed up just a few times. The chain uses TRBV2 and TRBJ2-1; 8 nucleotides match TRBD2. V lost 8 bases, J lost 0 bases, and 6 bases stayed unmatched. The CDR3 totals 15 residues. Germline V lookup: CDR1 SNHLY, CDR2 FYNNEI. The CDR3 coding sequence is TGTGCCAGCTTCAAGCGGGGGAGCTCCTACAATGAGCAGTTCTTC. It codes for CASFKRGSSYNEQFF.

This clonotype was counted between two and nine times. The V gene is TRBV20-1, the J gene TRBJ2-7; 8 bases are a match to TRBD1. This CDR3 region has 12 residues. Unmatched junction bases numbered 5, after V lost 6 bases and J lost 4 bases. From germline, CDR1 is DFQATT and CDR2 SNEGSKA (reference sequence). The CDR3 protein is CSAIDRGYEQYF. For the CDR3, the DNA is TGCAGTGCCATTGACAGGGGATACGAGCAGTACTTC.

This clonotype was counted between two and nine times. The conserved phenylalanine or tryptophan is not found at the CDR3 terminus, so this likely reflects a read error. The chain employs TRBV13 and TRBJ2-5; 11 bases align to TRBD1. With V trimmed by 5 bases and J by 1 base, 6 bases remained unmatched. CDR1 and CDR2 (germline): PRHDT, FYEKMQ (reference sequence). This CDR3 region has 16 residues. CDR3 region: CASSRSGTGGQETQYS. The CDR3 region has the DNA TGTGCCAGCAGCCGGAGCGGGACAGGGGGCCAAGAGACCCAGTACTCC.

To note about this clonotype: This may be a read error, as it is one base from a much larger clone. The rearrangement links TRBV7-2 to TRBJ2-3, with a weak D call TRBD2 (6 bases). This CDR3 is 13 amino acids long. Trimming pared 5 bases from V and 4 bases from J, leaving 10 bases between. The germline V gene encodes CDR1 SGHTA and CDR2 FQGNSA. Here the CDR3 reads CASSRGVADTQYF. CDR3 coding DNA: TGTGCCAGCAGCCGCGGGGTGGCAGATACGCAGTATTTT. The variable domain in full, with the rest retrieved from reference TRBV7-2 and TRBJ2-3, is GAGVSQSPSNKVTEKGKDVELRCDPISGHTALYWYRQSLGQGLEFLIYFQGNSAPDKSGLPSDRFSAERTGGSVSTLTIQRTQQEDSAVYLCASSRGVADTQYFGPGTRLTVL.